This TCR beta chain originates from a study of PD-L1 blockade in urothelial cancer. Study-level background: Atezolizumab, begun by patients in the mid-2010s, was given at 1,200 mg intravenously every 3 weeks. The study, taken as a whole, reports: Durable-benefit cases showed more tumor-associated blood clone expansion at 3 weeks. Below-median pretreatment blood TCR clonality was associated with improved progression-free and overall survival.

Worth noting for this clone: Its antigen is undetermined.

Described time point: pretreatment peripheral blood. Added to each PCR by spiking were synthetic TCR analog templates. Profiled with immunoSEQ multiplex PCR; TCRdb holds only in-frame clones, not every one. The sample holds 130,000 or so clones, about four fifths seen once. Trimming stripped 4 bases from V and 0 bases from J, with 10 bases between. The CDR3 has 15 residues. Germline V CDR1 and CDR2: SGHRS, YFSETQ. The J gene is TRBJ2-2, the V gene TRBV5-1; tentatively, D is TRBD1 (6 bases). The TCR originated in a middle-aged man with urothelial cancer. Material: PBMCs, obtained around atezolizumab (anti-PD-L1) treatment. The CDR3 loop reads CASSPGTPNTGELFF. The CDR3 bases are TGCGCCAGCAGCCCCGGGACACCGAACACCGGGGAGCTGTTTTTT.